This TCR beta chain was identified in a study of T cell responses to AZD1222 COVID-19 vaccine. General study results and limits: It should be noted that donors were predominantly white British and more often female, and clonal diversity was possibly underestimated. Vaccine-associated CD4 TCRs spanned spike, dominant at 160-218 and 743-854. Increased Spike-specific TCR breadth and depth were observed after two AZD1222 doses. Baseline testing showed seropositivity in only a handful of AZD1222 recipients.

Comments on this clone: The antigen is unknown.

Measured with immunoSEQ multiplex PCR; TCRdb has only the in-frame clones, and not every one. The sample yields 150,000 to 200,000 clones, about 90% seen once. The source of this sequence is an adult who received the AZD1222 COVID-19 vaccine. The sequences come from peripheral blood, collected 28 days after the second AZD1222 dose.

CDR3 loop: CASSLDGEPNTGELFF. CDR3 coding DNA: TGTGCCAGCAGCTTAGATGGGGAGCCGAACACCGGGGAGCTGTTTTTT. This rearrangement joins TRBV7-2 to TRBJ2-2; tentative D call: TRBD2 (5 bases). CDR3 length equals 16 residues. The germline gives CDR1 SGHTA, CDR2 FQGNSA. Trimming stripped 1 base from V and 0 bases from J, with 9 bases between.